These 21 T cell receptor beta chains were all obtained from the same sample, sequenced in a study of T cell changes during pregnancy in multiple sclerosis. Sequenced by immunoSEQ multiplex PCR; TCRdb stores in-frame clones only, minus some. The table includes under 80,000 clones, 88% detected once. This material consisted of peripheral blood, taken in the first trimester of pregnancy. The origin of the receptors is a female donor with multiple sclerosis, enrolled in a pregnancy study.

The genes are TRBV9 and TRBJ2-1; D gene uncertain. Germline assignment: CDR1 SGDLS and CDR2 YYNGEE. Trimming left V 1 base short and J 9 bases short, with 8 bases between. The CDR3 runs to 12 residues. The CDR3 DNA follows: TGTGCCAGCAGCGTAATATTCGGTGAGCAGTTCTTC. Translated, it gives CASSVIFGEQFF.

Worth noting for this clone: Other DNA sequences in the sample encode the same CDR3. The V and J genes are TRBV18 and TRBJ1-2, with D perhaps matching TRBD1 (5 bases). Between the trimmed V and J ends, which lost 6 bases and 2 bases, there was a span of 10 bases. The germline V gene encodes CDR1 KGHSH and CDR2 LQKENI. The CDR3 is 13 amino acids. The CDR3 reads CASSLDRNYGYTF. Here the CDR3 DNA reads TGTGCCAGCTCCCTCGACAGAAACTATGGCTACACCTTC.

The genes are TRBV10-3 and TRBJ2-1; 9 nucleotides agree with TRBD2. Germline V gene lookup returns CDR1 ENHRY and CDR2 SYGVKD. The length of the CDR3 is 14 residues. V shed 6 bases and J 5 bases; nucleotides not matched to a gene: 5. Here the CDR3 DNA reads TGTGCCATCAGACCGGGACTAGCCGACAATGAGCAGTTCTTC. It codes for CAIRPGLADNEQFF.

The chain carries TRBV5-1 and TRBJ1-1, with 9 bases that match TRBD1. The germline V gene has CDR1 SGHRS and CDR2 YFSETQ. The CDR3 covers 16 residues. Germline trimming cut 4 bases from V and 3 bases from J; bases unmatched to any gene: 10. CDR3 nucleotide sequence: TGCGCCAGCAGCCAATGGACAGGGGAGGGGTACACTGAAGCTTTCTTT. Translated: CASSQWTGEGYTEAFF.

The J gene is TRBJ2-3, the V gene TRBV10-1, with TRBD2 matching over 11 bases. After removal of 5 bases from V and 4 bases from J, the junction contained 5 bases not matched to a gene. This CDR3 has 15 residues. Germline assignment: CDR1 WNHNN and CDR2 SYGVQD (reference sequence). The DNA for the CDR3 is TGCGCCAGCAGTCAACTAGCGGGAGCCTCAGATACGCAGTATTTT. Its translation: CASSQLAGASDTQYF.

V and J are TRBV5-3 and TRBJ2-1, with 7 bases matching TRBD2. TRBV5-3 is treated as an ORF (open reading frame) with a function not yet certain. V lost 0 bases, J lost 3 bases, and 9 bases stayed unmatched. CDR3 size: 17 residues. This CDR3 reads CARSLGGEGTVYNEQFF. DNA of the CDR3: TGTGCCAGAAGCTTGGGGGGGGAGGGGACCGTCTACAATGAGCAGTTCTTC.

CDR3 loop: CASSFWTEANYGYTF. Here the CDR3 DNA reads TGTGCCAGCAGCTTCTGGACAGAAGCTAACTATGGCTACACCTTC. The J gene is TRBJ1-2, the V gene TRBV7-9, with D possibly matching TRBD1 (6 bases). The CDR3 runs 15 residues. Trimming pared 3 bases from V and 0 bases from J, leaving 11 bases between. The germline V gene has CDR1 SEHNR and CDR2 FQNEAQ (reference sequence).

The chain links TRBV5-1 to TRBJ2-3; D perhaps matches TRBD2 (6 bases). Trimming stripped 4 bases from V and 2 bases from J, with 14 bases between. Germline V lookup: CDR1 SGHRS, CDR2 YFSETQ. This CDR3 region has 15 residues. The CDR3 nucleotides read TGCGCCAGCAGCCACACGCTAGCGAACACAGATACGCAGTATTTT. It specifies CASSHTLANTDTQYF.

The chain carries TRBV7-2 and TRBJ2-2; tentatively, D is TRBD1 (5 bases). The V gene lost 3 bases and the J gene lost 7 bases, with 6 bases spanning the gap. Germline CDR1 and CDR2: SGHTA and FQGNSA. The CDR3 extends over 12 amino acids. CDR3 sequence reads: CASSFRGGELFF. CDR3 sequence (DNA): TGTGCCAGCAGCTTTAGGGGCGGGGAGCTGTTTTTT. The full variable domain, completed using reference TRBV7-2 and TRBJ2-2, is GAGVSQSPSNKVTEKGKDVELRCDPISGHTALYWYRQSLGQGLEFLIYFQGNSAPDKSGLPSDRFSAERTGGSVSTLTIQRTQQEDSAVYLCASSFRGGELFFGEGSRLTVL.

This clone has just a few counts. This sample also contains other DNA sequences that code for the same CDR3. V is TRBV7-9 and J is TRBJ1-5, with a possible D match to TRBD1 (6 bases). There are 14 residues in the CDR3. V was cut by 1 base and J by 5 bases, with 9 bases left in between. Germline CDR1 and CDR2: SEHNR and FQNEAQ (reference sequence). In DNA, the CDR3 is TGTGCCAGCAGCTTAGACAGGGTGGATCAGCCCCAGCATTTT. Its protein product is CASSLDRVDQPQHF. Full variable domain (remainder filled in from reference TRBV7-9 and TRBJ1-5): DTGVSQNPRHKITKRGQNVTFRCDPISEHNRLYWYRQTLGQGPEFLTYFQNEAQLEKSRLLSDRFSAERPKGSFSTLEIQRTEQGDSAMYLCASSLDRVDQPQHFGDGTRLSIL.

The chain links TRBV6-1 to TRBJ2-7; D might be TRBD2 (6 bases). The CDR3 is made up of 15 amino acids. Germline V gene lookup returns CDR1 MNHNS and CDR2 SASEGT. Trimming took 3 bases from V and 2 from J, leaving 14 bases between them. In DNA form, the CDR3 reads TGTGCCAGCAGTGATATTAGACTAGTAACCTACGAGCAGTACTTC. Its translation: CASSDIRLVTYEQYF.

On this clone itself: This sample also contains other DNA sequences that code for the same CDR3. This sequence joins TRBV11-3 and TRBJ2-1, with a tentative D call TRBD2 (6 bases). V was trimmed by 4 bases and J by 4 bases, leaving 11 bases between them. CDR3 length: 14 amino acids. The germline gives CDR1 SGHNT, CDR2 YENEEA. CDR3 protein: CASSSGLAYNEQFF. CDR3 DNA: TGTGCCAGCAGCTCGGGACTGGCTTACAATGAGCAGTTCTTC.

V is TRBV28 and J is TRBJ2-3; TRBD1 is a possible D gene (6 bases). The V and J ends lost 2 bases and 4 bases respectively, with 13 bases between them. CDR1 is MDHEN and CDR2 is SYDVKM in the germline V gene. This CDR3 contains 15 residues. The CDR3 sequence is CASSLPYTGSDTQYF. For the CDR3, the DNA is TGTGCCAGCAGTTTACCATATACAGGGTCAGATACGCAGTATTTT.

With regard to this clone: One end of the junction is discordant with germline, which a read error may explain. The V call is TRBV7-7, the J call TRBJ2-2, with D perhaps TRBD1 (6 bases). The CDR3 has 14 amino acids. The germline V gene has CDR1 SSHAT and CDR2 FNYEAQ (reference sequence). CDR3 DNA sequence: TGTGCTAGCAGCTTGTCAGGGGTTGGCGGGGAGCTGTTTTTT. Translated, it gives CASSLSGVGGELFF.

V usage is TRBV5-1 and J usage is TRBJ2-4; tentative D call: TRBD2 (5 bases). The germline gives CDR1 SGHRS, CDR2 YFSETQ. Trimming took 0 bases from V and 5 from J, leaving 12 bases between them. This CDR3 is built from 15 residues. CDR3 nucleotides: TGCGCCAGCAGCTTGGACGGGAACCCTGAAAACATTCAGTACTTC. Protein product: CASSLDGNPENIQYF.

V usage is TRBV19 and J usage is TRBJ2-1; weak D call: TRBD1 (5 bases). The CDR3 spans 14 residues. Per the germline V gene, CDR1 is LNHDA and CDR2 is SQIVND (reference sequence). V was trimmed by 0 bases and J by 9 bases, leaving 12 bases between them. The CDR3 DNA follows: TGTGCCAGTAGTATAGATCGGAGAAGGGGTGAGCAGTTCTTC. Residues: CASSIDRRRGEQFF. Full variable domain (remainder filled in from reference TRBV19 and TRBJ2-1): DGGITQSPKYLFRKEGQNVTLSCEQNLNHDAMYWYRQDPGQGLRLIYYSQIVNDFQKGDIAEGYSVSREKKESFPLTVTSAQKNPTAFYLCASSIDRRRGEQFFGPGTRLTVL.

The V and J genes are TRBV2 and TRBJ1-3, with D perhaps matching TRBD1 (6 bases). Trimming cost V 6 bases and J 0 bases, with 9 bases left between them. Per germline, CDR1 SNHLY and CDR2 FYNNEI. The CDR3 has 14 amino acids. In DNA, the CDR3 is TGTGCCAGCAGACAGGGAAGCTCTGGAAACACCATATATTTT. Protein: CASRQGSSGNTIYF.

V and J are TRBV4-3 and TRBJ2-7; D not certain. Germline loops: CDR1 LGHNA, CDR2 YSLEER. This CDR3 has 15 residues. The V gene lost 0 bases and the J gene lost 0 bases, with 9 bases spanning the gap. CDR3 sequence reads: CASSQERVDSYEQYF. CDR3 DNA: TGCGCCAGCAGCCAAGAACGGGTGGACTCCTACGAGCAGTACTTC.

This clone was recorded once. This chain links TRBV28 with TRBJ2-7, with 7 bases matching TRBD2. The J segment lost 2 bases and the V segment lost 8 bases, leaving 9 bases of the junction unmatched. CDR1 is MDHEN, CDR2 SYDVKM, per germline. This CDR3 region has 14 residues. CDR3 DNA: TGTGCCAGCTTGAAAGCGGGATCTACCTACGAGCAGTACTTC. Residues: CASLKAGSTYEQYF.

V and J are TRBV5-4 and TRBJ1-5; 7 bases match TRBD1. Trimming removed 2 bases from V and 7 bases from J; junction bases left unmatched: 3. Germline CDR1 and CDR2: SGHNT and YYREEE (reference sequence). The CDR3 sequence is 13 residues long. The CDR3 DNA reads TGTGCCAGCAGCTTAAACAGGGGCCAGCCCCAGCATTTT. Amino acid sequence: CASSLNRGQPQHF.

This clone was observed a few times. This chain connects TRBV10-3 to TRBJ2-1, with 7 bases identical to TRBD1. Germline CDR1 ENHRY, CDR2 SYGVKD. This CDR3 comprises 16 residues. V dropped 5 bases and J dropped 5; count of bases not matched to a gene: 12. The CDR3 DNA reads TGTGCCATCAGTACGCCGACAGGGACCCACAACAATGAGCAGTTCTTC. Protein sequence: CAISTPTGTHNNEQFF.